Included here is one T cell receptor (beta chain) sequence, with context. This clonotype turned up a few times. This receptor's antigen is unknown. Within one base of it there is no much larger clone, and no base qualities were kept. The entry originates in a study of response to subunit inactivated influenza vaccine (dated by TCRdb to the late 2010s). With respect to the entire study: Deep quantitative T cell receptor repertoire profiling was used in the study to track responses to a trivalent subunit inactivated influenza vaccine. Study-wide findings and limitations: The authors suggested that each seasonal influenza vaccination may recruit only a limited number of new T cells.

Libraries came from RT-PCR. The instrument was an Illumina HiSeq 2500. TCRdb handled the public reads itself, with Q25 trimming in fastp and clone calling in MiXCR, and kept productive beta chains. One record per CDR3 amino acid sequence lists the most common genes and DNA. Present in this sample are fewer than 800,000 distinct CDR3 sequences, more than 15% of which were seen just once. The leading ten clones occupy around 10% of the sample. From its cysteine to its phenylalanine, the CDR3 spans 11 amino acids. The entry retains the CDR3 DNA only, 33 bases that are in frame from base 1. CDR1 and CDR2, looked up from the germline V gene, are SGHRS and YFSETQ. V is cut back by 4 bases and J by 15 bases, with 5 bases in the junction unmatched.

The source material was PBMCs from blood, sampled 11 to 12 days after vaccination. The sequence was collected from a man aged 50-60 years who received an inactivated influenza vaccine. Donor details come from another sample of the same person, matched by shared clones. The chain is encoded by TRBV5-1 joined to TRBJ2-1; 9 nucleotides in the junction match TRBD2. The nucleotides read TGCGCCAGCAGCAACAGCGGGGGGCTGTTCTTC. Translated, it gives CASSNSGGLFF. The full variable domain, with segments outside the CDR3 supplied by the reference TRBV5-1 and TRBJ2-1 proteins, appears as KAGVTQTPRYLIKTRGQQVTLSCSPISGHRSVSWYQQTPGQGLQFLFEYFSETQRNKGNFPGRFSGRQFSNSRSEMNVSTLELGDSALYLCASSNSGGLFFGPGTRLTVL.